The T cell receptor (beta chain) under discussion was sequenced for a study of cytomegalovirus exposure and HLA in healthy donors. Study-wide results and limits: The study recorded 160 or so TCR beta chains that were cytomegalovirus-associated.

In regard to this clone: Its antigen remains unknown.

Trimming took 1 base from V and 4 from J; bases not matched to a gene: 10. Germline CDR1 and CDR2: MGHRA and YSYEKL. The CDR3 spans 17 residues. Data came from immunoSEQ multiplex PCR; TCRdb stores just in-frame clones and leaves some out. The data contain 200,000 or so clones, 65% to 90% of them singletons. The material sequenced was PBMCs. This sequence joins TRBV4-1 and TRBJ1-5, with 7 bases lining up with TRBD1. This receptor was identified in a woman under 40 in good health and CMV-seropositive. This chain's CDR3 is CASSQAPAGTVNQPQHF. The CDR3 DNA sequence: TGCGCCAGCAGCCAAGCGCCCGCTGGGACAGTTAATCAGCCCCAGCATTTT.